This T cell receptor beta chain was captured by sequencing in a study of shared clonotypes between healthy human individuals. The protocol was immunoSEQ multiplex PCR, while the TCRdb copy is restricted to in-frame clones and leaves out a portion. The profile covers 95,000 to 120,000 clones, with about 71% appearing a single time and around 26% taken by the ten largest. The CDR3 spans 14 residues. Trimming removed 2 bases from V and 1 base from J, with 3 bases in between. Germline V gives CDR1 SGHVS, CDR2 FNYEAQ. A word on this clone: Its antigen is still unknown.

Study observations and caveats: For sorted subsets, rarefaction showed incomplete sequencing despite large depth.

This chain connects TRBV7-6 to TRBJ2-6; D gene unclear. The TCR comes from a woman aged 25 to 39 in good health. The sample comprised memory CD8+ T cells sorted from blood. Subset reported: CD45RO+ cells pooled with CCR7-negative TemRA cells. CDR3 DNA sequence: TGTGCCAGCAGCTTAAATTCTGGGGCCAACGTCCTGACTTTC. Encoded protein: CASSLNSGANVLTF.